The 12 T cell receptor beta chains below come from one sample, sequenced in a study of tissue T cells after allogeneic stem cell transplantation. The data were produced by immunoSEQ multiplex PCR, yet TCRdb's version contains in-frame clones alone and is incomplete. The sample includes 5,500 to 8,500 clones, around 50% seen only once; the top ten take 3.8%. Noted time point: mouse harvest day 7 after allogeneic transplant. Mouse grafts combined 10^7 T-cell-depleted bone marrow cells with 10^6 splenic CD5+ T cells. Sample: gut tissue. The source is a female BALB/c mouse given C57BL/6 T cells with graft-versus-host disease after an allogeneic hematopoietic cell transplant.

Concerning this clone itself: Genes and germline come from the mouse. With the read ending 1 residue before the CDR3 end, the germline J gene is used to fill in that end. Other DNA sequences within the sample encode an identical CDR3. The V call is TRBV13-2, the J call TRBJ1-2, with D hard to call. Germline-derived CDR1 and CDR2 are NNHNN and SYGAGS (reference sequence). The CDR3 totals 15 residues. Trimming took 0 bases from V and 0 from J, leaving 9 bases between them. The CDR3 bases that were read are TGTGCCAGCGGTGATGCACGGACTGCAAACTCCGACTACACC. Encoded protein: CASGDARTANSDYT. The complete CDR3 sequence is CASGDARTANSDYTF.

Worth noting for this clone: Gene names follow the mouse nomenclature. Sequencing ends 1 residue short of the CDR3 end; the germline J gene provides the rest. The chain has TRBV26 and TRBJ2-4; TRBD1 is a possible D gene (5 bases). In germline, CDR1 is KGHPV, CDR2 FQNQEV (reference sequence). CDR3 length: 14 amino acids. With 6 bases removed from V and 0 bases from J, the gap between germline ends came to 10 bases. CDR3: CASSHRISQNTLYF. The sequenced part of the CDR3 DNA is TGTGCCAGCAGCCACAGGATTAGTCAAAACACCTTGTAC.

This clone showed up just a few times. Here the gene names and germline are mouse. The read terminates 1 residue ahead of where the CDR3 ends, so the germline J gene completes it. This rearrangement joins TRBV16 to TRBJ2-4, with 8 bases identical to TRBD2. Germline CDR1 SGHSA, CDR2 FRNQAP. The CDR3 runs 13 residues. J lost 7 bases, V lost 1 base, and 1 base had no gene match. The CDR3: CASSLVGGDTLYF. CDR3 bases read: TGTGCAAGCAGCTTAGTTGGGGGGGACACCTTGTAC.

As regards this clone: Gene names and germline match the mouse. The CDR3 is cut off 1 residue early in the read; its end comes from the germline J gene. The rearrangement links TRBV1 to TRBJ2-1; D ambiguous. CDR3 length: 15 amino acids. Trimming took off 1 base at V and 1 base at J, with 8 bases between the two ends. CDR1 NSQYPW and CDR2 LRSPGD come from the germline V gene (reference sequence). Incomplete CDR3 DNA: TGCACCTGCAGTGCAGGCAACAGAAACTATGCTGAGCAGTTC. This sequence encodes CTCSAGNRNYAEQF. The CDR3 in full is CTCSAGNRNYAEQFF.

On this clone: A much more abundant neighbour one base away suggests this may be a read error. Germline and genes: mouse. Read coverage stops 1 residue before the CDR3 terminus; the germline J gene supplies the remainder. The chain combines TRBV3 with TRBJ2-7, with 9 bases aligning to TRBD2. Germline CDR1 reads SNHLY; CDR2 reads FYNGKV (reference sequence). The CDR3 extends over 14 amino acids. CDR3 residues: CTSSLPGGGYEQYF. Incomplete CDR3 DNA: TGTACCAGCAGCTTACCTGGGGGGGGCTATGAACAGTAC. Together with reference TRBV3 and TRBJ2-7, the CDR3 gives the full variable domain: GPKVLQIPSHQIIDMGQMVTLNCDPVSNHLYFYWYKQILGQQMEFLVNFYNGKVMEKSKLFKDQFSVERPDGSYFTLKIQPTALEDSAVYFCTSSLPGGGYEQYFGPGTRLTVL.

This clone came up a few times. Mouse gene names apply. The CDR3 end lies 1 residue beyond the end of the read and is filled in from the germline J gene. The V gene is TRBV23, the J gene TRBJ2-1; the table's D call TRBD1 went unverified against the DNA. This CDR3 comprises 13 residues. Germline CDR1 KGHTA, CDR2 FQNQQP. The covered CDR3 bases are TGCTCCAGCAGTCAATACAGGGGTGCTGAGCAGTTC. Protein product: CSSSQYRGAEQF. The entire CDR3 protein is CSSSQYRGAEQFF.

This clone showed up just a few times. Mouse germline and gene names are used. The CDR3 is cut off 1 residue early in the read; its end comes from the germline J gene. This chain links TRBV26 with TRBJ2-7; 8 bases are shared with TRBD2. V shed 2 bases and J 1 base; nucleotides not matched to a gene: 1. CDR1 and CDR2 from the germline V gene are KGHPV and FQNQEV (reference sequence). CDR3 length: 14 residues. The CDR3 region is CASSLTGGSYEQYF. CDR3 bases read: TGTGCCAGCAGTCTGACTGGGGGATCCTATGAACAGTAC.

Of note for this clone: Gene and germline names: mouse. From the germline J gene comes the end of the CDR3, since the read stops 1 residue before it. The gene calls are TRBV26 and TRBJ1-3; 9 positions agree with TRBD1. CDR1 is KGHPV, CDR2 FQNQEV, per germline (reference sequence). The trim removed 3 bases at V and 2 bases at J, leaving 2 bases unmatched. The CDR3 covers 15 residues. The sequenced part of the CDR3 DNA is TGTGCCAGCAGTCTCGGGACAGGGACTGGAAATACGCTCTAT. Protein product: CASSLGTGTGNTLY. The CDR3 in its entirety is CASSLGTGTGNTLYF.

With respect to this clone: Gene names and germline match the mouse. The CDR3 loop is CASSLGQGGDTQYF. The CDR3 bases that were read are TGTGCCAGCAGCTTGGGACAGGGGGGAGACACCCAGTAC. The rearrangement joins TRBV3 to TRBJ2-5, with 11 bases that match TRBD1. The read gets to within 1 residue of the CDR3 end, and the germline J gene fills in the rest. V was clipped by 3 bases and J by 5 bases; unmatched bases: 1. Germline V lookup: CDR1 SNHLY, CDR2 FYNGKV (reference sequence). There are 14 residues in the CDR3.

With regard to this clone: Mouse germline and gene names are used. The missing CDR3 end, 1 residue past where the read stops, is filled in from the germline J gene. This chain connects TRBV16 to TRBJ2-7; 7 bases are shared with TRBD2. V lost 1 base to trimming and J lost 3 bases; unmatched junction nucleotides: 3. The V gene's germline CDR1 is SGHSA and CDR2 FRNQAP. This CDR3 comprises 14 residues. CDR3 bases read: TGTGCAAGCAGCTTAGTTACTGGGGACTATGAACAGTAC. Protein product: CASSLVTGDYEQY. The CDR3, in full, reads CASSLVTGDYEQYF.

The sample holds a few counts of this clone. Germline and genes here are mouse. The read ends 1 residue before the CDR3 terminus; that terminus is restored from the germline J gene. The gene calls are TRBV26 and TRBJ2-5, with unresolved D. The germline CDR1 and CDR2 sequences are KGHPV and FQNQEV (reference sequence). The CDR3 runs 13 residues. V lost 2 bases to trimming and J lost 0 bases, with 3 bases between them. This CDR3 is CASSLRNQDTQYF. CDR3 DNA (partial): TGTGCCAGCAGTCTGCGCAACCAAGACACCCAGTAC.

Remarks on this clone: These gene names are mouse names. The part of the CDR3 DNA that was read is TGCTCCAGCAGTCAACGCTGGGGGGGCGATGAACAGTAC. This sequence encodes CSSSQRWGGDEQY. The complete CDR3 sequence is CSSSQRWGGDEQYF. The gene calls are TRBV23 and TRBJ2-7; TRBD2 is the table's D call, not checked against the DNA. The read gets to within 1 residue of the CDR3 end, and the germline J gene fills in the rest. There are 14 residues in the CDR3. Germline CDR1 and CDR2: KGHTA and FQNQQP.